The next 32 T cell receptor beta chains were all read from a single sample in a study of technical replicates of blood from a few donors. Repertoires were generated with immunoSEQ multiplex PCR, while TCRdb's copy carries only in-frame clones and drops some. The table has 50,000 to 60,000 clones, roughly 94% seen once. The material sequenced was PBMCs. All receptors come from a human donor in good health. Some clones in this sample may be carry-over from other donors' samples.

The chain joins TRBV5-1 to TRBJ2-7, with D unclear. CDR3 length: 14 residues. V lost 0 bases and J lost 4, with 11 bases in between. Germline-derived CDR1 and CDR2 are SGHRS and YFSETQ. CDR3 bases: TGCGCCAGCAGCTTGGAGCGCCTGAATTACGAGCAGTACTTC. Translating it yields CASSLERLNYEQYF.

The chain recombines TRBV5-4 with TRBJ1-1; the D gene is possibly TRBD1 (5 bases). Deletions cut 0 bases from V and 4 bases from J, with 13 bases between. The CDR3 has 15 residues. From germline, CDR1 is SGHNT and CDR2 YYREEE (reference sequence). CDR3 amino acids: CASSLAAGRGTEAFF. The CDR3 DNA reads as TGTGCCAGCAGCTTGGCCGCCGGGAGGGGCACTGAAGCTTTCTTT. Full variable domain (outside the CDR3, taken from reference TRBV5-4 and TRBJ1-1): ETGVTQSPTHLIKTRGQQVTLRCSSQSGHNTVSWYQQALGQGPQFIFQYYREEENGRGNFPPRFSGLQFPNYSSELNVNALELDDSALYLCASSLAAGRGTEAFFGQGTRLTVV.

This chain uses TRBV4-3 with TRBJ2-2, with unresolved D. V was clipped by 1 base and J by 2 bases, with 8 bases between them. CDR1 and CDR2 from the germline V gene are LGHNA and YSLEER. This CDR3 comprises 15 residues. CDR3: CASSQGDTNTGELFF. The CDR3 DNA is TGCGCCAGCAGCCAAGGAGACACCAACACCGGGGAGCTGTTTTTT.

The genes are TRBV18 and TRBJ2-7; 9 positions match TRBD1. The CDR3 length is 12 residues. Germline V gives CDR1 KGHSH, CDR2 LQKENI. The J segment lost 6 bases and the V segment lost 4 bases, leaving 1 base of the junction unmatched. The CDR3 DNA is TGTGCCAGCTCACGGGACAGGGCCGAGCAGTACTTC. This sequence encodes CASSRDRAEQYF.

The gene calls are TRBV7-3 and TRBJ2-7, with TRBD2 as a possible D gene (5 bases). The CDR3 runs 13 residues. The germline gives CDR1 SGHTA, CDR2 FQGTGA. The V end was cut by 6 bases, the J end by 3 bases, with 12 bases between. CDR3 protein: CASSSGLDYEQYF. CDR3 nucleotides: TGTGCCAGCAGTTCCGGACTCGACTACGAGCAGTACTTC.

In this sample, this clone turned up once. The rearrangement uses TRBV29-1 and TRBJ1-1; D might be TRBD1 (5 bases). The germline gives CDR1 SQVTM, CDR2 ANQGSEA. The CDR3 runs to 14 residues. V lost 4 bases to trimming and J lost 3 bases, with 15 bases between them. CDR3 region: CSVVLAPGDTEAFF. For the CDR3, the DNA is TGCAGCGTTGTTTTGGCACCGGGGGACACTGAAGCTTTCTTT.

V is TRBV11-3 and J is TRBJ2-5; D perhaps matches TRBD1 (6 bases). The V gene's germline CDR1 is SGHNT and CDR2 YENEEA. V lost 1 base and J 2 bases, leaving 11 bases between the germline ends. The CDR3 spans 15 residues. Here the CDR3 reads CASSLGPGQQETQYF. For the CDR3, the DNA is TGTGCCAGCAGCTTAGGGCCTGGACAGCAAGAGACCCAGTACTTC.

This chain links TRBV27 with TRBJ1-1; 8 bases line up with TRBD1. The V segment lost 4 bases and the J segment 8 bases; nucleotides outside the gene matches: 18. Germline V lookup: CDR1 MNHEY, CDR2 SMNVEV (reference sequence). This CDR3 spans 17 amino acids. CDR3 DNA: TGTGCCAGCAGTTACCACCGGGACAGGATTGGGGTTGGGGAAGCTTTCTTT. It translates to CASSYHRDRIGVGEAFF.

The chain links TRBV7-2 to TRBJ1-1; D unclear. Germline-derived CDR1 and CDR2 are SGHTA and FQGNSA. This CDR3 has 11 amino acids. With 5 bases removed from V and 5 bases from J, the gap between germline ends came to 6 bases. CDR3 DNA sequence: TGTGCCAGCAGCCCCAAAACTGAAGCTTTCTTT. Its translation: CASSPKTEAFF. The full variable domain, completed using reference TRBV7-2 and TRBJ1-1, is GAGVSQSPSNKVTEKGKDVELRCDPISGHTALYWYRQSLGQGLEFLIYFQGNSAPDKSGLPSDRFSAERTGGSVSTLTIQRTQQEDSAVYLCASSPKTEAFFGQGTRLTVV.

The rearrangement joins TRBV2 to TRBJ2-2; 7 bases line up with TRBD1. The junction had 5 bases not matched to a gene; V was cut back by 7 bases and J by 0 bases. Germline V lookup: CDR1 SNHLY, CDR2 FYNNEI. The CDR3 is 15 amino acids. CDR3 DNA: TGTGCCAGCACCTCGCAGGGGGCGAACACCGGGGAGCTGTTTTTT. Translating it yields CASTSQGANTGELFF.

This clone is a singleton in its sample. The chain recombines TRBV7-3 with TRBJ2-4; D might be TRBD1 (6 bases). This CDR3 spans 13 amino acids. CDR1 and CDR2 (germline): SGHTA, FQGTGA. V was trimmed by 2 bases and J by 8 bases, leaving 10 bases between them. The CDR3 DNA reads TGTGCCAGCAGCTTAGGCAGGGGAGACATTCAGTACTTC. This encodes CASSLGRGDIQYF.

This clone was detected only once. This chain connects TRBV6-1 to TRBJ2-3; D remains unclear. The CDR3 is 16 residues long. CDR1 and CDR2 from the germline V gene are MNHNS and SASEGT. Trimming removed 4 bases from V and 0 bases from J, with 14 bases in between. The CDR3 region is CASSVGSGLSTDTQYF. CDR3 coding DNA: TGTGCCAGCAGTGTGGGCTCAGGCCTTAGCACAGATACGCAGTATTTT.

The rearrangement joins TRBV5-6 to TRBJ2-6, with D hard to call. The germline CDR1 and CDR2 sequences are SGHDT and YYEEEE. V shed 4 bases and J shed 12 bases, with 8 bases lying between them. The CDR3 runs to 11 residues. The CDR3 sequence is CASSLLGVLTF. The CDR3 coding sequence is TGTGCCAGCAGCCTCCTCGGCGTCCTGACTTTC.

The chain joins TRBV6-5 to TRBJ1-6; D uncertain. From germline, CDR1 is MNHEY and CDR2 SVGAGI. The CDR3 covers 13 residues. Deletions cut 6 bases from V and 7 bases from J, with 10 bases between. The CDR3 protein is CASSRMENSPLHF. In nucleotides, the CDR3 is TGTGCCAGCAGCCGGATGGAGAATTCACCCCTCCACTTT.

V is TRBV25-1 and J is TRBJ1-4; a weak D match, TRBD1 (5 bases). The CDR3 covers 17 residues. Germline CDR1 is MGHDK and CDR2 is SYGVNS. The V end lost 2 bases, the J end lost 3 bases, and 16 bases lay between the germline ends. The CDR3 bases are TGTGCCAGCAGTGAAAGCGGCAGACTAGGGGCTAATGAAAAACTGTTTTTT. This sequence encodes CASSESGRLGANEKLFF.

This clone has only a few counts. The chain couples TRBV19 to TRBJ1-2, with D possibly being TRBD1 (6 bases). Trimming cost V 5 bases and J 2 bases, with 15 bases left between them. The germline V gene has CDR1 LNHDA and CDR2 SQIVND (reference sequence). The CDR3 runs to 15 residues. DNA of the CDR3: TGTGCCAGTAGTCCCTCCTTGGACAGAAACTATGGCTACACCTTC. Amino acid sequence: CASSPSLDRNYGYTF.

The chain joins TRBV19 to TRBJ1-2, with 7 bases aligning to TRBD1. V trimming: 5 bases; J trimming: 0 bases; junction bases outside the gene matches: 3. The CDR3 totals 14 residues. Germline V CDR1 and CDR2: LNHDA, SQIVND (reference sequence). Here the CDR3 reads CASSPQGTNYGYTF. The CDR3 DNA reads as TGTGCCAGTAGTCCACAGGGGACTAACTATGGCTACACCTTC.

This sequence joins TRBV9 and TRBJ1-3; weak D call: TRBD1 (5 bases). The CDR3 is made up of 15 amino acids. In germline, CDR1 is SGDLS, CDR2 YYNGEE. V was trimmed by 0 bases and J by 2 bases, leaving 9 bases between them. In nucleotides, the CDR3 is TGTGCCAGCAGCGTAGTAGGAGGGGCTGGAAACACCATATATTTT. It specifies CASSVVGGAGNTIYF. The full variable domain, in which reference TRBV9 and TRBJ1-3 provide the parts outside the CDR3, is DSGVTQTPKHLITATGQRVTLRCSPRSGDLSVYWYQQSLDQGLQFLIQYYNGEERAKGNILERFSAQQFPDLHSELNLSSLELGDSALYFCASSVVGGAGNTIYFGEGSWLTVV.

The chain links TRBV9 to TRBJ1-5; D uncertain. Germline lookup yields CDR1 SGDLS and CDR2 YYNGEE. CDR3 length: 16 amino acids. Trimming removed 4 bases from V and 0 bases from J, with 14 bases in between. CDR3: CASSPTDSLSNQPQHF. CDR3 DNA: TGTGCCAGCAGCCCTACGGACTCCCTTAGCAATCAGCCCCAGCATTTT. Full variable domain (missing parts from reference TRBV9 and TRBJ1-5): DSGVTQTPKHLITATGQRVTLRCSPRSGDLSVYWYQQSLDQGLQFLIQYYNGEERAKGNILERFSAQQFPDLHSELNLSSLELGDSALYFCASSPTDSLSNQPQHFGDGTRLSIL.

The chain uses TRBV10-3 and TRBJ2-7, with TRBD2 matching 10 bases. With V trimmed by 6 bases and J by 1 base, 3 bases remained unmatched. This CDR3 comprises 14 residues. Germline-derived CDR1 and CDR2 are ENHRY and SYGVKD. The CDR3 DNA sequence: TGTGCCATCAGCGGGACTAGCGTATCCTACGAGCAGTACTTC. Translation gives CAISGTSVSYEQYF.

Only one count was recorded for this clone. V and J are TRBV10-3 and TRBJ1-4; D unclear. The CDR3 loop spans 13 amino acids. Germline lookup yields CDR1 ENHRY and CDR2 SYGVKD. Trimming stripped 6 bases from V and 5 bases from J, with 10 bases between. Here the CDR3 DNA reads TGTGCCATCAGCAGCGATAGGAATGAAAAACTGTTTTTT. This translates into CAISSDRNEKLFF.

V and J are TRBV2 and TRBJ2-5, with 10 bases that match TRBD1. This CDR3 is 14 amino acids long. The germline V gene has CDR1 SNHLY and CDR2 FYNNEI. V was pared by 5 bases and J by 1 base, with 1 base of the junction left unmatched. The chain's CDR3 is CASSRDRGQETQYF. CDR3 coding DNA: TGTGCCAGCAGTAGGGACAGGGGCCAAGAGACCCAGTACTTC.

The gene calls are TRBV6-5 and TRBJ1-2; 9 bases are shared with TRBD1. Germline V gives CDR1 MNHEY, CDR2 SVGAGI. The CDR3 is made up of 13 amino acids. V lost 7 bases, J lost 7 bases, and 7 bases stayed unmatched. CDR3 DNA: TGTGCCAGCACTGACAGGGGGACGTTTGGCTACACCTTC. Translating it yields CASTDRGTFGYTF.

The chain carries TRBV5-8 and TRBJ1-2; D remains unclear. Germline V CDR1 and CDR2: SGHTS, YDEGEE. V was pared by 6 bases and J by 0 bases, with 9 bases between. The CDR3 is 13 residues long. The CDR3 spells CASTEGANYGYTF. As DNA, the CDR3 is TGTGCCAGCACCGAAGGAGCTAACTATGGCTACACCTTC.

The chain has TRBV25-1 and TRBJ1-2; D perhaps matches TRBD1 (5 bases). The germline V gene encodes CDR1 MGHDK and CDR2 SYGVNS. The CDR3 totals 15 residues. The germline V and J ends were trimmed by 2 bases and 2 bases, with 12 bases remaining between them. The CDR3 region has the DNA TGTGCCAGCAGTGAAGGGGGGACGGTAAACTATGGCTACACCTTC. This codes for CASSEGGTVNYGYTF.

This sequence joins TRBV29-1 and TRBJ1-2, with D perhaps TRBD1 (5 bases). Trimming took 6 bases from V and 4 from J, leaving 18 bases between them. Germline CDR1 reads SQVTM; CDR2 reads ANQGSEA. The CDR3 covers 14 residues. CDR3 residues: CSVVKGQGIYGYTF. In DNA form, the CDR3 reads TGCAGCGTGGTTAAGGGGCAGGGAATCTATGGCTACACCTTC.

CDR3 nucleotides: TGTGCCAGCCACTCGTGGGGGGGGACCCAGTACTTC. It specifies CASHSWGGTQYF. The chain is built from TRBV2 and TRBJ2-5; TRBD2 matches 7 bases. With 8 bases clipped from V and 7 bases from J, the junction kept 7 bases outside the gene matches. The CDR3 spans 12 residues. Germline values: CDR1 SNHLY, CDR2 FYNNEI.

V and J are TRBV6-1 and TRBJ1-3, with a possible D match to TRBD1 (5 bases). Germline CDR1 and CDR2: MNHNS and SASEGT. Trimming cost V 3 bases and J 0 bases, with 9 bases left between them. CDR3 size: 15 residues. CDR3 in amino acids: CASSDRGISGNTIYF. The CDR3 nucleotides are TGTGCCAGCAGTGATCGGGGGATCTCTGGAAACACCATATATTTT.

The V gene is TRBV30, the J gene TRBJ1-1, with D tentatively TRBD1 (6 bases). Trimming shortened V by 1 base and J by 4 bases, and 10 bases separated the two germline ends. Per the germline V gene, CDR1 is GTSNPN and CDR2 is SVGIG (reference sequence). The CDR3 totals 13 residues. The CDR3 sequence is CAWSAGEGTEAFF. Written as DNA, the CDR3 is TGTGCCTGGAGTGCAGGGGAGGGCACTGAAGCTTTCTTT.

The chain carries TRBV2 and TRBJ1-2; 10 bases align to TRBD1. CDR1 and CDR2 from the germline V gene are SNHLY and FYNNEI. The J segment lost 5 bases and the V segment lost 6 bases, leaving 3 bases of the junction unmatched. The CDR3 contains 13 residues. CDR3 protein: CASRGGQGYGYTF. Written as DNA, the CDR3 is TGTGCCAGCAGGGGGGGACAGGGGTATGGCTACACCTTC.

This chain uses TRBV28 with TRBJ2-7; a weak D match, TRBD2 (5 bases). Germline lookup yields CDR1 MDHEN and CDR2 SYDVKM. The germline V and J ends were trimmed by 7 bases and 2 bases, with 18 bases remaining between them. The CDR3 extends over 15 amino acids. The CDR3 nucleotides read TGTGCCAGCAACCTTCCCCGCTCGGGGACCTACGAGCAGTACTTC. Translation gives CASNLPRSGTYEQYF.

The V and J genes are TRBV4-2 and TRBJ1-1; D is unclear. This CDR3 has 15 residues. Per germline, CDR1 LGHNA and CDR2 YNFKEQ. V was shortened by 0 bases and J by 0 bases, with 8 bases between the two germline ends. CDR3 loop: CASSQERILNTEAFF. CDR3 DNA: TGTGCCAGCAGCCAAGAGCGGATATTGAACACTGAAGCTTTCTTT.